The entry below describes one TCR beta chain. This entry is derived from a study of blood T cell repertoires in COVID-19. Study information: PBMCs, B-cell-depleted T cells, or T cells were the source of the cDNA or gDNA that made up the material.

Profiling relied on immunoSEQ multiplex PCR, and the TCRdb table lists in-frame clones only, not all of them. The table records about 430,000 clones, 70% to 90% of them present only once. With 3 bases removed from V and 7 bases from J, the gap between germline ends came to 12 bases. The CDR3 sequence is 14 residues long. The germline CDR1 and CDR2 sequences are KGHDR and SFDVKD. Participant reports of clinical history set cohort assignment. Before they entered the study, exposed participants had met a COVID-19 case within 2 weeks. This chain links TRBV24-1 with TRBJ1-5; D gene unclear. The sequence was collected from a young woman who had been exposed to COVID-19. What was sequenced was PBMCs or T cells enriched from blood (not recorded which). DNA for the CDR3: TGTGCCACCAGTGATCCTTCGGTGCGACAGCCCCAGCATTTT. Translation gives CATSDPSVRQPQHF.